This T cell receptor beta chain was found in a study of shared clonotypes between healthy human individuals. Study-wide background: Donors had three CD4 naive, three CD4 memory, two CD8 naive and one CD8 memory plate apiece. Study-level findings and limits: It was the few donors that limited the genetic and exposure-history diversity represented.

As regards this clone: What it binds is not known.

Roughly 33,000 T cell genomes, or about 190 ng DNA, went into the sorted-subset replicate PCRs. Produced via immunoSEQ multiplex PCR; TCRdb's table is partial and in-frame only. Altogether more than 550,000 clones are present, about 90% being singletons, with the ten largest covering approximately 25%. The CDR3 has 13 amino acids. V lost 6 bases, J lost 6 bases, and 12 bases lay in between. The germline gives CDR1 LGHNA, CDR2 YSLEER. The naive CD8 fraction comprised CD45RO-negative cells positively selected for CCR7 and excluded terminally differentiated effector memory CD45RA+ cells. Sequencing input: naive CD8+ T cells sorted from blood. This chain uses TRBV4-3 with TRBJ1-5; D not resolved. This TCR was sampled from a man aged 25-40 years in good health. This CDR3 reads CASSPSTGQPQHF. The CDR3, as DNA: TGCGCCAGCAGTCCCAGCACCGGTCAGCCCCAGCATTTT.